This T cell receptor (beta chain) was documented in a study of T cell responses to AZD1222 COVID-19 vaccine. Whole-study findings and limits: Recipients of AZD1222 seropositive at baseline numbered only 5 or 6. The study found vaccine-associated CD4 TCRs spanning spike, dominant at 160-218 and 743-854. Donors were chiefly white British, with a greater number of females, and clonal diversity was perhaps underestimated.

The assay was immunoSEQ multiplex PCR, and TCRdb's table has in-frame clones only and misses some. Of 95,000 to 110,000 clones listed, approximately 88% are singletons. This clone came up once. The antigen is unknown. Sequencing used peripheral blood, obtained on day 0 of AZD1222 vaccination. The receptor comes from an adult in good health.

CDR3 amino acids: CASSPSLAGGVETQYF. CDR3 nucleotides: TGTGCCAGCAGCCCCTCACTAGCGGGGGGCGTAGAGACCCAGTACTTC. This sequence joins TRBV7-2 and TRBJ2-5; 12 bases fit TRBD2. The CDR3 contains 16 residues. V lost 5 bases to trimming and J lost 4 bases; unmatched junction nucleotides: 8. Germline V gene data show CDR1 as SGHTA and CDR2 as FQGNSA.